This is a list of T cell receptor beta chains from one sample in a study of T-cell reconstitution after alpha-beta-depleted transplantation in children. Using its own MiXCR run on the PCR reads, TCRdb lists one record per CDR3 protein. Of about 300,000 distinct CDR3 sequences listed, about 9.5% were seen once; the top ten hold approximately 7%. The source was PBMCs, collected before TCRalphabeta/CD19-depleted stem cell transplant. These receptors all stem from a boy in the first two years of life with acute myeloid leukemia, due to receive a stem cell transplant. The CDR3 runs from the conserved cysteine through the conserved F or W. D genes are given only for firm matches. Some rows have no size entry. The others give once, few or many, or a class for an expanded clone.

clone size: many; J gene: TRBJ1-6; CDR3 length: 17; D gene: .; V gene: TRBV5-5; CDR3 protein: CASSLAPQSSYNSPLHF; CDR3 DNA: TGTGCCAGCAGCTTGGCCCCACAAAGCTCCTATAATTCACCCCTCCACTTT
clone size: many; J gene: TRBJ1-2; CDR3 length: 13; D gene: .; V gene: TRBV4-1; CDR3 protein: CASSQPQGDGYTF; CDR3 DNA: TGCGCCAGCAGCCAACCACAGGGAGATGGCTACACCTTC
clone size: many; J gene: TRBJ2-1; CDR3 length: 14; D gene: .; V gene: TRBV12-3/TRBV12-4; CDR3 protein: CASRIGNHGYEQFF; CDR3 DNA: TGTGCCAGCAGGATAGGGAACCATGGCTATGAGCAGTTCTTC
clone size: many; J gene: TRBJ1-2; CDR3 length: 10; D gene: .; V gene: TRBV29-1; CDR3 protein: CSVEPKGYTF; CDR3 DNA: TGCAGCGTTGAACCGAAAGGCTACACCTTC
clone size: many; J gene: TRBJ2-1; CDR3 length: 14; D gene: .; V gene: TRBV6-5; CDR3 protein: CASSYSQGYDEQFF; CDR3 DNA: TGTGCCAGCAGTTACTCCCAGGGCTACGATGAGCAGTTCTTC
clone size: few; J gene: TRBJ2-3; CDR3 length: 15; D gene: TRBD2; V gene: TRBV3-1; CDR3 protein: CASSQGLAGVGAQYF; CDR3 DNA: TGTGCCAGCAGCCAGGGCCTAGCGGGCGTCGGGGCGCAGTATTTT
clone size: many; J gene: TRBJ2-1; CDR3 length: 17; D gene: TRBD1; V gene: TRBV5-1; CDR3 protein: CASSLSTGAGSYNEQFF; CDR3 DNA: TGCGCCAGCAGCTTATCGACAGGGGCGGGCTCCTACAATGAGCAGTTCTTC
clone size: few; J gene: TRBJ2-1; CDR3 length: 16; D gene: .; V gene: TRBV2; CDR3 protein: CASTQAGTLTYNEQFF; CDR3 DNA: TGTGCCAGCACTCAAGCCGGGACACTCACCTACAATGAGCAGTTCTTC
clone size: many; J gene: TRBJ2-6; CDR3 length: 17; D gene: TRBD1; V gene: TRBV27; CDR3 protein: CASSPRDRGSGANVLTF; CDR3 DNA: TGTGCCAGCAGTCCCCGGGACAGGGGGTCTGGGGCCAACGTCCTGACTTTC
clone size: many; J gene: TRBJ2-7; CDR3 length: 15; D gene: .; V gene: TRBV5-1; CDR3 protein: CASSLGPSYSYEQYF; CDR3 DNA: TGCGCCAGCAGCTTAGGGCCGTCATACTCCTACGAGCAGTACTTC
clone size: many; J gene: TRBJ2-1; CDR3 length: 15; D gene: .; V gene: TRBV4-2; CDR3 protein: CASSQEVPGWNEQFF; CDR3 DNA: TGTGCCAGCAGCCAAGAAGTCCCGGGGTGGAATGAGCAGTTCTTC
clone size: .; J gene: TRBJ1-1; CDR3 length: 11; D gene: .; V gene: TRBV30; CDR3 protein: CACNELTEAFF; CDR3 DNA: TGTGCCTGTAACGAACTTACTGAAGCTTTCTTT
clone size: many; J gene: TRBJ2-1; CDR3 length: 12; D gene: .; V gene: TRBV9; CDR3 protein: CASSARVAEQFF; CDR3 DNA: TGTGCCAGCAGCGCGCGGGTGGCTGAGCAGTTCTTC
clone size: many; J gene: TRBJ1-2; CDR3 length: 14; D gene: .; V gene: TRBV28; CDR3 protein: CASSKGGRGYGYTF; CDR3 DNA: TGTGCCAGCAGTAAGGGGGGGCGAGGCTATGGCTACACCTTC
clone size: many; J gene: TRBJ1-1; CDR3 length: 14; D gene: .; V gene: TRBV12-5; CDR3 protein: CASGLASQGPEAFF; CDR3 DNA: TGTGCTAGTGGTTTGGCCTCCCAGGGACCTGAAGCTTTCTTT
clone size: .; J gene: TRBJ1-6; CDR3 length: 16; D gene: .; V gene: TRBV6-1; CDR3 protein: CASLGVFGSYNSPLHF; CDR3 DNA: TGTGCCAGCCTTGGGGTGTTTGGCTCCTATAATTCACCCCTCCACTTT
clone size: many; J gene: TRBJ2-7; CDR3 length: 14; D gene: .; V gene: TRBV7-9; CDR3 protein: CASSQPRGLFKQYF; CDR3 DNA: TGTGCCAGCAGCCAGCCCAGGGGACTATTCAAGCAGTACTTC
clone size: many; J gene: TRBJ2-2; CDR3 length: 13; D gene: .; V gene: TRBV29-1; CDR3 protein: CSVDKGRTGELFF; CDR3 DNA: TGCAGCGTTGATAAAGGCCGCACCGGGGAGCTGTTTTTT
clone size: many; J gene: TRBJ1-1; CDR3 length: 12; D gene: .; V gene: TRBV7-2; CDR3 protein: CASSLVVGKAFF; CDR3 DNA: TGTGCCAGCAGCTTAGTAGTAGGGAAAGCTTTCTTT
clone size: many; J gene: TRBJ1-4; CDR3 length: 15; D gene: .; V gene: TRBV2; CDR3 protein: CASWRQSNTNEKLFF; CDR3 DNA: TGTGCCAGCTGGAGACAGAGTAATACTAATGAAAAACTGTTTTTT
clone size: few; J gene: TRBJ1-1; CDR3 length: 12; D gene: .; V gene: TRBV20-1; CDR3 protein: CSAGRLNTEAFF; CDR3 DNA: TGCAGTGCCGGGCGCCTCAACACTGAAGCTTTCTTT
clone size: many; J gene: TRBJ2-7; CDR3 length: 12; D gene: .; V gene: TRBV11-1; CDR3 protein: CASSFKVYEQYF; CDR3 DNA: TGTGCCAGCAGCTTTAAGGTCTACGAGCAGTACTTC
clone size: .; J gene: TRBJ2-7; CDR3 length: 11; D gene: .; V gene: TRBV6-2/TRBV6-3; CDR3 protein: CASEGFYEQYF; CDR3 DNA: TGTGCCAGCGAGGGTTTTTACGAGCAGTACTTC
clone size: many; J gene: TRBJ1-4; CDR3 length: 15; D gene: .; V gene: TRBV20-1; CDR3 protein: CSARDQTVSNEKLFF; CDR3 DNA: TGCAGTGCTAGAGATCAAACGGTTTCTAATGAAAAACTGTTTTTT
clone size: many; J gene: TRBJ2-3; CDR3 length: 15; D gene: .; V gene: TRBV4-2; CDR3 protein: CASSSGTLLTDTQYF; CDR3 DNA: TGTGCCAGCAGCTCCGGGACCCTACTCACAGATACGCAGTATTTT
clone size: many; J gene: TRBJ1-1; CDR3 length: 12; D gene: .; V gene: TRBV29-1; CDR3 protein: CSVYRGDTEAFF; CDR3 DNA: TGCAGCGTTTATAGGGGGGACACTGAAGCTTTCTTT
clone size: many; J gene: TRBJ2-7; CDR3 length: 12; D gene: .; V gene: TRBV24-1; CDR3 protein: CATSPDGVGQYF; CDR3 DNA: TGTGCCACCAGTCCAGACGGAGTAGGGCAGTACTTC
clone size: many; J gene: TRBJ1-2; CDR3 length: 14; D gene: TRBD1; V gene: TRBV20-1; CDR3 protein: CSARGDSLLYGYTF; CDR3 DNA: TGCAGTGCTAGAGGGGACAGTCTTCTCTATGGCTACACCTTC
clone size: few; J gene: TRBJ2-7; CDR3 length: 13; D gene: TRBD1; V gene: TRBV5-1; CDR3 protein: CASSSTGWYEQYF; CDR3 DNA: TGCGCCAGCAGCTCGACAGGGTGGTACGAGCAGTACTTC
clone size: many; J gene: TRBJ2-7; CDR3 length: 13; D gene: .; V gene: TRBV27; CDR3 protein: CASSHGPLFEQYF; CDR3 DNA: TGTGCCAGCAGTCACGGGCCTCTGTTCGAGCAGTACTTC
clone size: many; J gene: TRBJ2-1; CDR3 length: 13; D gene: TRBD1; V gene: TRBV5-1; CDR3 protein: CASMTGGHNEQFF; CDR3 DNA: TGCGCCAGCATGACAGGGGGGCACAATGAGCAGTTCTTC
clone size: many; J gene: TRBJ2-1; CDR3 length: 15; D gene: TRBD2; V gene: TRBV19; CDR3 protein: CASSLRTSGDNEQFF; CDR3 DNA: TGTGCCAGTAGTCTCCGGACTAGCGGGGACAATGAGCAGTTCTTC
clone size: .; J gene: TRBJ2-5; CDR3 length: 15; D gene: .; V gene: TRBV18; CDR3 protein: CASSPRLGGEETQYF; CDR3 DNA: TGTGCCAGCTCACCACGGCTGGGGGGCGAAGAGACCCAGTACTTC
clone size: many; J gene: TRBJ2-3; CDR3 length: 14; D gene: .; V gene: TRBV7-9; CDR3 protein: CAISLVVPTDTQYF; CDR3 DNA: TGTGCCATCAGCTTAGTAGTTCCAACAGATACGCAGTATTTT
clone size: few; J gene: TRBJ1-2; CDR3 length: 13; D gene: TRBD1; V gene: TRBV29-1; CDR3 protein: CSVATGGVYGYTF; CDR3 DNA: TGCAGCGTTGCTACAGGGGGCGTCTATGGCTACACCTTC
clone size: many; J gene: TRBJ2-7; CDR3 length: 13; D gene: .; V gene: TRBV5-1; CDR3 protein: CASSLEQSYEQYF; CDR3 DNA: TGCGCCAGCAGCTTGGAACAGTCCTACGAGCAGTACTTC